The entry that follows covers one TCR beta chain sequence. This entry comes from a study of blood T cell repertoires in COVID-19. Study context: Nucleic acid was either cDNA or gDNA, and it came from T cells, B-cell-depleted T cells, or PBMCs.

After removal of 0 bases from V and 1 base from J, the junction contained 4 bases not matched to a gene. From germline, CDR1 is MGHDK and CDR2 SYGVNS. This CDR3 is 16 amino acids long. Produced via immunoSEQ multiplex PCR; TCRdb's table is partial and in-frame only. Of around 280,000 clones in the sample, 85% to 90% are singletons; the top ten hold approximately 10%. The chain couples TRBV25-1 to TRBJ2-3; TRBD2 matches at 7 bases. Sequencing was carried out using peripheral blood. The receptor was isolated from a woman in her 30s with COVID-19, enrolled during active disease. The CDR3 here is CASSEYEAGRTDTQYF. CDR3 bases: TGTGCCAGCAGTGAATATGAAGCGGGGCGCACAGATACGCAGTATTTT.